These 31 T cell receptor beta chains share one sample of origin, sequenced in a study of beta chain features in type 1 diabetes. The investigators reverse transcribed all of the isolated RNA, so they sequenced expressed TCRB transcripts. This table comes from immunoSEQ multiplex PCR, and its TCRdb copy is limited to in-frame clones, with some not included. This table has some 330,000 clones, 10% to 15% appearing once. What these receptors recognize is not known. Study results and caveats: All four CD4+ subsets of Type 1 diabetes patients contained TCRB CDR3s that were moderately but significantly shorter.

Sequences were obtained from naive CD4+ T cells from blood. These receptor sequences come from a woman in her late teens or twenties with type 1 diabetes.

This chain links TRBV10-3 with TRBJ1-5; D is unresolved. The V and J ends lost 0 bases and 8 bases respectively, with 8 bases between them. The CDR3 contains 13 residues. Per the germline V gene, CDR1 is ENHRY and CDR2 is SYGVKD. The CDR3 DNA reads TGTGCCATCAGTGAGTCGCAGATCAAGCCCCAGCATTTT. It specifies CAISESQIKPQHF.

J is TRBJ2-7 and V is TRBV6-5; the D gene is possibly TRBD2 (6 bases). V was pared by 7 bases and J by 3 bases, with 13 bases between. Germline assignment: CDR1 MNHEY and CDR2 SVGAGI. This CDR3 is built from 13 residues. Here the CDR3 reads CASTPPGSYEQYF. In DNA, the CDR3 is TGTGCCAGCACCCCACCCGGGAGCTACGAGCAGTACTTC.

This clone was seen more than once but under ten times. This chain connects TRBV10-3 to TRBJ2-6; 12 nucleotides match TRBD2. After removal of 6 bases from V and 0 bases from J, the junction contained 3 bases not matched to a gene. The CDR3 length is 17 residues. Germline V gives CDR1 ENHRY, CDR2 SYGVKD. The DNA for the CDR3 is TGTGCCATCAGCCCGACTAGCGGGAGCTCTGGGGCCAACGTCCTGACTTTC. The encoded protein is CAISPTSGSSGANVLTF.

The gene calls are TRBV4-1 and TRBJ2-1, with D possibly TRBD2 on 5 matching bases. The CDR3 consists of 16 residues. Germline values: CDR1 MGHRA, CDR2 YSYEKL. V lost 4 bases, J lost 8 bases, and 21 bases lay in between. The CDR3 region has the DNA TGCGCCAGCAGCCGCCCTCACGGGAACCCGGTCGATGAGCAGTTCTTC. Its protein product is CASSRPHGNPVDEQFF.

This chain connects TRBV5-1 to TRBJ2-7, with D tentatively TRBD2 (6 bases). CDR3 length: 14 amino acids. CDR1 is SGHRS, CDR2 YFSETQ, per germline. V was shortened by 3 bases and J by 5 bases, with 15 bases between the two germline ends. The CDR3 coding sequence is TGCGCCAGCAGCTCGGGGGTTGAGCGGAACGAGCAGTACTTC. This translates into CASSSGVERNEQYF.

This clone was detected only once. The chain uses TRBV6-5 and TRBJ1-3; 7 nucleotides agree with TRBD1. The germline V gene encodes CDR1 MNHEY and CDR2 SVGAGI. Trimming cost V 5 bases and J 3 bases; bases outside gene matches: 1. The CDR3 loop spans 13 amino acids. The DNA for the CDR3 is TGTGCCAGCAGTACAGGGGTTGGAAACACCATATATTTT. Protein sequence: CASSTGVGNTIYF.

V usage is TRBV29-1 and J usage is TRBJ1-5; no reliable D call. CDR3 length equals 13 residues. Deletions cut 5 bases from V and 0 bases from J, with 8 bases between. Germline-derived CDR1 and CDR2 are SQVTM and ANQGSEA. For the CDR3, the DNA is TGCAGCGTTCGACACAATAGCAATCAGCCCCAGCATTTT. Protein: CSVRHNSNQPQHF.

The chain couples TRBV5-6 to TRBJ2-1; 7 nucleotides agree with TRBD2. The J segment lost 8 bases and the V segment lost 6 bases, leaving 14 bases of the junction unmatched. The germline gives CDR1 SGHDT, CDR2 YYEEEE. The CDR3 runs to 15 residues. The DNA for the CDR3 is TGTGCCAGCACCGTCCCCCGGGAGGTAAAGGATGAGCAGTTCTTC. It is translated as CASTVPREVKDEQFF.

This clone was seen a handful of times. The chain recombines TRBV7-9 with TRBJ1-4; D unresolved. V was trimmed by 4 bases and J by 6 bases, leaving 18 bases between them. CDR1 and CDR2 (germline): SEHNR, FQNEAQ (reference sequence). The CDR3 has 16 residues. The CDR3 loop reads CASSSPEEQDHEKLFF. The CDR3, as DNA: TGTGCCAGCAGCTCTCCCGAGGAGCAAGACCATGAAAAACTGTTTTTT.

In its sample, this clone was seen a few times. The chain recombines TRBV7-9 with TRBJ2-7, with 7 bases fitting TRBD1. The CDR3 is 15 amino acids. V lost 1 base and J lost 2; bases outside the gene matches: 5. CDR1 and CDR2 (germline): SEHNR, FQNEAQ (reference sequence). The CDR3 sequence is CASSLVGGRAYEQYF. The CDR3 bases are TGTGCCAGCAGCTTAGTAGGGGGCAGGGCCTACGAGCAGTACTTC.

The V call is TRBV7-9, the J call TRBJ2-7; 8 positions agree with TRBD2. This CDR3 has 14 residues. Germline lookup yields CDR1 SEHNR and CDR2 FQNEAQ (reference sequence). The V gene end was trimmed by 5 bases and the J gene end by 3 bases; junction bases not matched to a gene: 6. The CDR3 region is CASSLGRGDYEQYF. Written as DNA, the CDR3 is TGTGCCAGCAGCCTAGGGCGGGGGGACTACGAGCAGTACTTC.

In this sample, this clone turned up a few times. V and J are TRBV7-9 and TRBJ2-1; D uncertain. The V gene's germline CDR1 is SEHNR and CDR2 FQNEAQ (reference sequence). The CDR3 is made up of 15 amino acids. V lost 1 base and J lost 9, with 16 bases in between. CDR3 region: CASSLGGVTSPEQFF. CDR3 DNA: TGTGCCAGCAGCTTAGGAGGAGTAACAAGCCCTGAGCAGTTCTTC. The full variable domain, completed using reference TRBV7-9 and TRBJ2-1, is DTGVSQNPRHKITKRGQNVTFRCDPISEHNRLYWYRQTLGQGPEFLTYFQNEAQLEKSRLLSDRFSAERPKGSFSTLEIQRTEQGDSAMYLCASSLGGVTSPEQFFGPGTRLTVL.

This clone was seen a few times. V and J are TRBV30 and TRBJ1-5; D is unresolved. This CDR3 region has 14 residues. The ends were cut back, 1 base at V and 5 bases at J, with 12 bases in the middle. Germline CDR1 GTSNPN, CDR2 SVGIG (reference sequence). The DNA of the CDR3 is TGTGCCTGGAGTGGTGCGGGGATACATCAGCCCCAGCATTTT. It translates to CAWSGAGIHQPQHF.

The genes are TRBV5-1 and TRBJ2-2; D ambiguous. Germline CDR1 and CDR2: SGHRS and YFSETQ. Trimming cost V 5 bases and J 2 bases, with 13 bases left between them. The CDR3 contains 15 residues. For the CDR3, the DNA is TGCGCCAGCAGGCAGCGTGAAGCCAACACCGGGGAGCTGTTTTTT. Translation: CASRQREANTGELFF.

The CDR3 DNA follows: TGTGCCATCAACTTGGGACAAACCATCAATGAGCAGTTCTTC. This encodes CAINLGQTINEQFF. The chain recombines TRBV10-3 with TRBJ2-1; a possible D gene is TRBD1 (6 bases). Germline V gives CDR1 ENHRY, CDR2 SYGVKD. The CDR3 has 14 amino acids. V gave up 7 bases and J gave up 6 bases, with 16 bases separating them.

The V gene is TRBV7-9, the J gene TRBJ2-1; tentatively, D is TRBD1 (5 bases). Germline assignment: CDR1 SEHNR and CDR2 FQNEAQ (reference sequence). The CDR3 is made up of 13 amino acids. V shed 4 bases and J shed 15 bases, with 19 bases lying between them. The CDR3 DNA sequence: TGTGCCAGCAGCTACCAAGGGGCCAATTCTTGGTTCTTC. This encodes CASSYQGANSWFF.

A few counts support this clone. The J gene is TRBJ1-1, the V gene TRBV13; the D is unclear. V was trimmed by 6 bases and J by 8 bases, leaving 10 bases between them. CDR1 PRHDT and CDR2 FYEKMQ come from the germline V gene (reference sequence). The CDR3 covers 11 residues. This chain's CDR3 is CASRPTREAFF. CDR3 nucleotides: TGTGCCAGCAGACCAACTAGAGAAGCTTTCTTT.

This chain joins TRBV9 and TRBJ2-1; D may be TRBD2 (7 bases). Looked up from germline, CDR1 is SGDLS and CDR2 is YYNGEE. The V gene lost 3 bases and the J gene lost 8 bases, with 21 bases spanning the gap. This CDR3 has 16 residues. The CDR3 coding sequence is TGTGCCAGCAGCGCGGGGGCGGCGGGGGAAACTTATGAGCAGTTCTTC. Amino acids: CASSAGAAGETYEQFF.

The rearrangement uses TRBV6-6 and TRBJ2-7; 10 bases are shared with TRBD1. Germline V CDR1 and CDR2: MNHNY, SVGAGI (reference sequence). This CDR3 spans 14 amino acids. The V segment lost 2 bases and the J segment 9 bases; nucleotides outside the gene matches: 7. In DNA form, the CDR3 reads TGTGCCAGCAGTTACCAGGAGACAGGGGGCGGGCAGTACTTC. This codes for CASSYQETGGGQYF.

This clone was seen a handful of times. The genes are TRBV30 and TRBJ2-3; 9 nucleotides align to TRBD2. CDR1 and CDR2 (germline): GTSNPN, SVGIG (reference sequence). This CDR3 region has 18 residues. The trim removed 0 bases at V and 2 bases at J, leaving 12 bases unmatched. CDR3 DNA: TGTGCCTGGAGTGTGGGGCGGGAGGGCCTGAGGTTCACAGATACGCAGTATTTT. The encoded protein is CAWSVGREGLRFTDTQYF.

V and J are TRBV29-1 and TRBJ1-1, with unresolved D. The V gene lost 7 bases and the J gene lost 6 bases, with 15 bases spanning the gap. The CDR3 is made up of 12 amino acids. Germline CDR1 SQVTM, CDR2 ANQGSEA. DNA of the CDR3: TGCAGCGCTTCCGGGTGGGTAGCTGAAGCTTTCTTT. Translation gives CSASGWVAEAFF.

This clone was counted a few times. CDR3 loop: CASSFIGGDTEAFF. DNA of the CDR3: TGTGCCAGCAGCTTTATCGGAGGGGACACTGAAGCTTTCTTT. The chain is built from TRBV5-6 and TRBJ1-1; D is possibly TRBD1 (5 bases). CDR3 length equals 14 residues. V lost 2 bases to trimming and J lost 3 bases, with 11 bases between them. CDR1 and CDR2 (germline): SGHDT, YYEEEE.

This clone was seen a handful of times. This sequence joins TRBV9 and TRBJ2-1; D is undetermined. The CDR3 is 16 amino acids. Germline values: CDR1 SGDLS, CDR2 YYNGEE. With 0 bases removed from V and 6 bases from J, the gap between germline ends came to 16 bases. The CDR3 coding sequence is TGTGCCAGCAGCGTAGATTTCGGCCTTCCGGGCAATGAGCAGTTCTTC. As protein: CASSVDFGLPGNEQFF.

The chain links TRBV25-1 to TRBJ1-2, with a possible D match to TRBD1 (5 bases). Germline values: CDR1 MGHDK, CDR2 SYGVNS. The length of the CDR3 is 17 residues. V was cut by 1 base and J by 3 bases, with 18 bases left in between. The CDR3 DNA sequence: TGTGCCAGCAGTGAATTCGGTGCAGCCAGGGATTACTATGGCTACACCTTC. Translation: CASSEFGAARDYYGYTF.

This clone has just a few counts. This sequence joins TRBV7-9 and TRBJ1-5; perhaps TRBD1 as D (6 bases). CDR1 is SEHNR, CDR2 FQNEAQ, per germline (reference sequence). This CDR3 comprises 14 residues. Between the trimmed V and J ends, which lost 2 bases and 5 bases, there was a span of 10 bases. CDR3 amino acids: CASSLTDSYQPQHF. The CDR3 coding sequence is TGTGCCAGCAGCTTAACGGACAGCTATCAGCCCCAGCATTTT.

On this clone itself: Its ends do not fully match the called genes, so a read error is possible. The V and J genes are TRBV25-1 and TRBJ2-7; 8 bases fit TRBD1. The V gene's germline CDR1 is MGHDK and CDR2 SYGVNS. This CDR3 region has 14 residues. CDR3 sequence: CASSGTGGTYEQYF. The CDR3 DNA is TGTGCCAGTAGTGGGACAGGAGGTACCTACGAGCAGTACTTC.

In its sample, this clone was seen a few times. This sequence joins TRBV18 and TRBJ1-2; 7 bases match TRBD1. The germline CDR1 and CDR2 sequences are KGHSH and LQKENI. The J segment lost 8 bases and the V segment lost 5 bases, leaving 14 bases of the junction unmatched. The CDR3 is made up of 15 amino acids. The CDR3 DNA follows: TGTGCCAGCTCATCCCCGGACAGGCCGGGGGACGGCTACACCTTC. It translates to CASSSPDRPGDGYTF.

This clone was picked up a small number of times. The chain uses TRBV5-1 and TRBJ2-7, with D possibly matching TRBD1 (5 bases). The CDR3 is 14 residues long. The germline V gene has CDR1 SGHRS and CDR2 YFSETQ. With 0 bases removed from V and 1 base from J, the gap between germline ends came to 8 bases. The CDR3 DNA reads TGCGCCAGCAGCTTGGAGGGGCCTTCCTACGAGCAGTACTTC. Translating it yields CASSLEGPSYEQYF.

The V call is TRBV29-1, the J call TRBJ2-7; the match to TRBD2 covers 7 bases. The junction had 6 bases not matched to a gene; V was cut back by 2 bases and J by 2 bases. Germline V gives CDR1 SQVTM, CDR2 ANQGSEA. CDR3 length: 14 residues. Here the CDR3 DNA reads TGCAGCGTTGAATTGGCTAGCGGTCCCTACGAGCAGTACTTC. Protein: CSVELASGPYEQYF.

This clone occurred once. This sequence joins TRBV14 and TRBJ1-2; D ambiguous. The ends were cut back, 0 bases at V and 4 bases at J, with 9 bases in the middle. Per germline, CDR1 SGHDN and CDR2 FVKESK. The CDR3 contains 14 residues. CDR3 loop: CASSQDPGGYGYTF. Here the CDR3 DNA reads TGTGCCAGCAGCCAAGATCCGGGAGGCTATGGCTACACCTTC.

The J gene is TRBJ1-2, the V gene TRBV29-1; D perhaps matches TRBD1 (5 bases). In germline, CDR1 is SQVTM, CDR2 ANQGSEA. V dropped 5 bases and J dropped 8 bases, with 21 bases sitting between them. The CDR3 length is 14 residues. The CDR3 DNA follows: TGCAGCGTTCGTCCCGGGACTGCGGGAGGAGGCTACACCTTC. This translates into CSVRPGTAGGGYTF. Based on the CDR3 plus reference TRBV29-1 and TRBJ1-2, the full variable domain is SAVISQKPSRDICQRGTSLTIQCQVDSQVTMMFWYRQQPGQSLTLIATANQGSEATYESGFVIDKFPISRPNLTFSTLTVSNMSPEDSSIYLCSVRPGTAGGGYTFGSGTRLTVV.